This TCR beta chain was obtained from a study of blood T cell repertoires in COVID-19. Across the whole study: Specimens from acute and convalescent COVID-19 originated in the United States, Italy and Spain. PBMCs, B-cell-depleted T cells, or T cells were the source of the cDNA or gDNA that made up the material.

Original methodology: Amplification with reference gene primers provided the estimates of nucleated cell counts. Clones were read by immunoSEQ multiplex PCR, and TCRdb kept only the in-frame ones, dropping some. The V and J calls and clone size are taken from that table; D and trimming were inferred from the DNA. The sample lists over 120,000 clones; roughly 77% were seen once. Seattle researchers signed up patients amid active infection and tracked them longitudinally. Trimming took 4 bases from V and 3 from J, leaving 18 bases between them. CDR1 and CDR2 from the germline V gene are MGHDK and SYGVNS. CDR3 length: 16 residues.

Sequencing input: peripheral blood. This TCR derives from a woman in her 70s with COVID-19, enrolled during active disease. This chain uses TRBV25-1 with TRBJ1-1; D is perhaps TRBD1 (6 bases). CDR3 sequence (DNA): TGTGCCAGCAGTGGTGCTGGGTGGACAGATTACACTGAAGCTTTCTTT. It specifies CASSGAGWTDYTEAFF.